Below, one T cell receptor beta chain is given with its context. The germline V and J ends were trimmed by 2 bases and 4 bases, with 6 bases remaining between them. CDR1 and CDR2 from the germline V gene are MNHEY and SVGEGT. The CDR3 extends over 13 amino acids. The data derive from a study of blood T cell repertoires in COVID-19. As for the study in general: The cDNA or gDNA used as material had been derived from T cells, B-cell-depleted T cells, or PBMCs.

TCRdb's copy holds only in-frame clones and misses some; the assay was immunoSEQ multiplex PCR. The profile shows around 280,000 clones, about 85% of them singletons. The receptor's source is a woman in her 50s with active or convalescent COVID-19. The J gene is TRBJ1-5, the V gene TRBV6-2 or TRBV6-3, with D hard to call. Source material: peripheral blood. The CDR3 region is CASSYGGNQPQHF. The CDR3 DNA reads TGTGCCAGCAGTTACGGAGGGAATCAGCCCCAGCATTTT.